This record covers a single TCR beta chain. Its specificity is unknown. This specimen belongs to a study of T cells after yellow fever vaccination. In TCRdb, the 5' RACE reads were re-called with MiXCR into one record per CDR3 protein. The table records roughly 320,000 distinct CDR3 sequences, about 10% of them present only once. Study findings and constraints: Highly abundant clonotypes carried over from the bulk population could end up in FACS-sorted repertoires as contaminants. The study found a weaker secondary response that peaked faster, day 5 versus 15.

The CDR3 is 15 amino acids. Per germline, CDR1 DFQATT and CDR2 SNEGSKA (reference sequence). The V gene lost 3 bases and the J gene lost 0 bases, with 15 bases spanning the gap. The J gene is TRBJ2-7, the V gene TRBV20-1; D is unresolved. The sequence came from a man aged 18 to 35 who received the YFV17D yellow fever vaccine. The material sequenced was CD4+ T cells sorted from PBMCs, taken 45 days after the yellow fever booster vaccination. The CDR3 loop reads CSARAFGASSYEQYF. CDR3 nucleotides: TGCAGTGCTAGGGCTTTCGGCGCTAGCTCCTACGAGCAGTACTTC.